Included here is one TCR beta chain sequence, with context. What it recognizes is unknown. V lost 1 base, J lost 6 bases, and 7 bases lay in between. This CDR3 is 13 amino acids long. Germline-derived CDR1 and CDR2 are GTSNPN and SVGIG (reference sequence). This specimen comes from a study of cytomegalovirus exposure and HLA in healthy donors. In the PCR, 60 Vbeta and 13 Jbeta primers were used. Sequencing used immunoSEQ multiplex PCR; TCRdb keeps in-frame clones, though not all of them. The table lists some 170,000 clones, more than 75% of them singletons. Study outcomes and limitations: In vitro assays verified that a few CMV-associated chains recognized CMV antigens specifically.

The sequence came from a girl aged 2 to 9 in good health and CMV-seropositive. The chain carries TRBV30 and TRBJ1-6, with D perhaps matching TRBD1 (5 bases). The sample was PBMCs. The DNA for the CDR3 is TGTGCCTGGAGTGGGCAGGGTAATTCACCCCTCCACTTT. The encoded protein is CAWSGQGNSPLHF. The full variable domain, completed using reference TRBV30 and TRBJ1-6, is SQTIHQWPATLVQPVGSPLSLECTVEGTSNPNLYWYRQAAGRGLQLLFYSVGIGQISSEVPQNLSASRPQDRQFILSSKKLLLSDSGFYLCAWSGQGNSPLHFGNGTRLTVT.